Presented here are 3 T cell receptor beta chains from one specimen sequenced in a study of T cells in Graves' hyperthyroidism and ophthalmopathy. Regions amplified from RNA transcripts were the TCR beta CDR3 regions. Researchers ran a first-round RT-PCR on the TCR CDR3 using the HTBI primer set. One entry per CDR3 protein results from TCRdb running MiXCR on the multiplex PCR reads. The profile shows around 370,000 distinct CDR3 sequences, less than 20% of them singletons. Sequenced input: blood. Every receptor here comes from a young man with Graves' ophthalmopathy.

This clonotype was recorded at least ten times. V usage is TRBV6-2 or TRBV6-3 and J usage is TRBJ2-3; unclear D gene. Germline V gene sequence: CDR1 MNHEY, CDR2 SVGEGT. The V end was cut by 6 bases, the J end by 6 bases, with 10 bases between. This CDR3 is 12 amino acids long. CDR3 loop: CASSSDGDTQYF. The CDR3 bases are TGTGCCAGCAGCTCCGACGGGGATACGCAGTATTTT.

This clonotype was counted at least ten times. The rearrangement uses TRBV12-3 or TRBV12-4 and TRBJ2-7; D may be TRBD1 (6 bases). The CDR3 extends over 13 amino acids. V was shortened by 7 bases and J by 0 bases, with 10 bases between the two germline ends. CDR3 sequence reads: CASISDSSYEQYF. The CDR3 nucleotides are TGTGCCAGCATCTCGGACAGCTCCTACGAGCAGTACTTC.

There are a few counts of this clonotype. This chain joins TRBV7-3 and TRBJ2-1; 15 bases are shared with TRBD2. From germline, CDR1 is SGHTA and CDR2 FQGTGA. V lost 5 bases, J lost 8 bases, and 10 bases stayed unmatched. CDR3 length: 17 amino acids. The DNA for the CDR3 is TGTGCCAGCAGCGAAACCGGGACTAGCGGGGGGATCGATGAGCAGTTCTTC. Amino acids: CASSETGTSGGIDEQFF.